This is a list of T cell receptor beta chains from one sample in a study of beta chain features in type 1 diabetes. Some clones are missing from TCRdb's copy, which holds only in-frame ones; the method was immunoSEQ multiplex PCR. The table records more than 300,000 clones, 8.5% to 10% of them present only once. Sequencing input: central memory CD4+ T cells from blood. These receptors were collected from a man aged 25-40 years with type 1 diabetes. Both conserved end residues are part of each CDR3. D genes are given only for firm matches. The size entry is marked missing in some rows and otherwise reads once, few, many or a size class.

CASSPGYEQFF TGTGCCAGCAGCCCAGGCTATGAGCAGTTCTTC TRBJ2-1 TRBV11-2 - few
CASSRGQFTGELFF TGTGCCAGCAGCCGGGGACAGTTCACCGGGGAGCTGTTTTTT TRBJ2-2 TRBV6-6 TRBD1 -
CASSPLGTDQPQHF TGCGCCAGCAGTCCCCTCGGCACAGATCAGCCCCAGCATTTT TRBJ1-5 TRBV23-1 - many
CASSQNRGNQPQHF TGCGCCAGCAGCCAGAACCGGGGAAATCAGCCCCAGCATTTT TRBJ1-5 TRBV4-3 - few
CASSVDSLGWGQYF TGTGCCAGCAGCGTCGACTCCTTGGGGTGGGGGCAGTATTTT TRBJ2-3 TRBV9 - -
CASSFGAGVNEQYF TGTGCCAGCAGCTTTGGTGCGGGAGTAAACGAGCAGTACTTC TRBJ2-7 TRBV7-2 TRBD2 -
CASSPTSGEQFF TGTGCCAGCAGCCCGACTAGCGGAGAGCAGTTCTTC TRBJ2-1 TRBV5-4 TRBD2 few
CASSQRTSGYLSYEQYF TGTGCCAGCAGTCAAAGGACTAGCGGGTATCTCTCCTACGAGCAGTACTTC TRBJ2-7 TRBV5-4 TRBD2 few
CASSSGQGSSGANVLTF TGTGCCAGCAGCTCGGGACAGGGATCCTCTGGGGCCAACGTCCTGACTTTC TRBJ2-6 TRBV5-4 TRBD1 few
CASSLEQGGSSSYNEQFF TGTGCCAGCAGCTTAGAACAGGGGGGTTCGAGCTCCTACAATGAGCAGTTCTTC TRBJ2-1 TRBV11-2 TRBD1 few
CASSLVGDSGANVLTF TGTGCCAGCAGCTTGGTCGGGGACTCTGGGGCCAACGTCCTGACTTTC TRBJ2-6 TRBV5-4 - few
CASSLVLAGADTQYF TGTGCCAGCAGCTTAGTTTTAGCGGGAGCAGATACGCAGTATTTT TRBJ2-3 TRBV7-2 TRBD2 -
CASSRQEGNTEAFF TGTGCCAGCAGTCGACAGGAGGGGAACACTGAAGCTTTCTTT TRBJ1-1 TRBV27 - many
CASSVIGNQPQHF TGTGCCAGCAGTGTAATTGGCAATCAGCCCCAGCATTTT TRBJ1-5 TRBV6-1 - -
CASSAGTGSYGNQPQHF TGTGCCAGCAGCGCCGGGACAGGGAGCTATGGCAATCAGCCCCAGCATTTT TRBJ1-5 TRBV11-3 TRBD1 -
CASSLTSGGREETQYF TGTGCCAGCTCCCTTACCTCAGGGGGCAGGGAAGAGACCCAGTACTTC TRBJ2-5 TRBV18 TRBD1 few
CASRWTEKLFF TGTGCCAGCAGGTGGACTGAAAAACTGTTTTTT TRBJ1-4 TRBV6-6 - -
CASRVGLAGVAEQFF TGTGCCAGCAGGGTCGGGCTAGCGGGAGTTGCTGAGCAGTTCTTC TRBJ2-1 TRBV6-1 TRBD2 -
CASSEREEQFF TGTGCCAGCAGTGAAAGAGAGGAGCAGTTCTTC TRBJ2-1 TRBV2 - few
CASSISDRNTGELFF TGTGCCAGCTCAATCTCGGACAGAAACACCGGGGAGCTGTTTTTT TRBJ2-2 TRBV18 - few
CASSDVGRGLHEQYF TGTGCCAGCAGTGATGTTGGACGAGGGCTCCACGAGCAGTACTTC TRBJ2-7 TRBV6-1 - -
CASSLTTGGDEQYF TGCGCCAGCAGCCTAACGACAGGGGGCGACGAGCAGTACTTC TRBJ2-7 TRBV5-1 TRBD1 few
CALKTGGVGNIQYF TGTGCCCTTAAGACAGGGGGTGTGGGAAACATTCAGTACTTC TRBJ2-4 TRBV30 TRBD1 few
CASSAQGLGYEQYF TGTGCCAGCAGCGCACAGGGCTTGGGGTACGAGCAGTACTTC TRBJ2-7 TRBV5-6 - -
CASSPPTRGPQHF TGTGCCAGCTCACCACCGACAAGGGGGCCCCAGCATTTT TRBJ1-5 TRBV18 - few
CASSLAGSYGYTF TGTGCCAGCAGCCTGGCGGGTAGCTATGGCTACACCTTC TRBJ1-2 TRBV6-5 - few
CASSRPTGWSTYEQYF TGTGCCAGCAGTCGGCCGACAGGGTGGAGCACCTACGAGCAGTACTTC TRBJ2-7 TRBV6-7 TRBD1 few
CASSVGLASGSSDTQYF TGTGCCAGCAGCGTAGGTCTGGCTAGCGGGAGTTCAGATACGCAGTATTTT TRBJ2-3 TRBV9 TRBD2 -
CASSLAYTEAFF TGTGCCAGCAGTTTAGCTTACACTGAAGCTTTCTTT TRBJ1-1 TRBV10-3 - -
CASSTRGLAGLTGELFF TGTGCCAGCAGTACCCGTGGGCTAGCGGGTCTCACCGGGGAGCTGTTTTTT TRBJ2-2 TRBV2 TRBD2 -
CSVAGQGVSGTEAFF TGCAGCGTCGCGGGACAGGGGGTTTCGGGCACTGAAGCTTTCTTT TRBJ1-1 TRBV29-1 TRBD1 -
CAWRRPGAYEQYF TGTGCCTGGAGAAGACCGGGAGCCTACGAGCAGTACTTC TRBJ2-7 TRBV30 - -
CASSYLTTSDEAFF TGTGCCAGCAGTTATTTAACGACGAGCGACGAAGCTTTCTTT TRBJ1-1 TRBV6-1 - -
CASSEDLFTDTQYF TGTGCCAGCAGCGAGGACCTGTTCACAGATACGCAGTATTTT TRBJ2-3 TRBV7-2 - many
CASSLGSRAHEQFF TGCGCCAGCAGCTTGGGTTCGCGTGCCCATGAGCAGTTCTTC TRBJ2-1 TRBV5-1 - many
CASKTGDGYTF TGTGCCAGTAAAACAGGAGATGGCTACACCTTC TRBJ1-2 TRBV19 - -
CASSSLGDQANYGYTF TGTGCCAGCAGTTCCCTGGGGGATCAGGCTAACTATGGCTACACCTTC TRBJ1-2 TRBV28 - -
CASSTTGGAGYGYTF TGTGCCAGCAGCACGACAGGGGGCGCAGGGTATGGCTACACCTTC TRBJ1-2 TRBV28 TRBD1 -
CASSKVVAGYTF TGTGCCAGCAGTAAAGTAGTTGCTGGCTACACCTTC TRBJ1-2 TRBV6-1 - few
CATSWSRDTEAFF TGTGCCACCAGCTGGTCGAGGGACACTGAAGCTTTCTTT TRBJ1-1 TRBV15 - many
CASMTSGDKETQYF TGTGCCAGTATGACTAGCGGGGATAAAGAGACCCAGTACTTC TRBJ2-5 TRBV25-1 TRBD2 few
CASSLQGTDEQYF TGTGCCAGCAGCTTACAGGGGACCGACGAGCAGTACTTC TRBJ2-7 TRBV5-4 TRBD1 few